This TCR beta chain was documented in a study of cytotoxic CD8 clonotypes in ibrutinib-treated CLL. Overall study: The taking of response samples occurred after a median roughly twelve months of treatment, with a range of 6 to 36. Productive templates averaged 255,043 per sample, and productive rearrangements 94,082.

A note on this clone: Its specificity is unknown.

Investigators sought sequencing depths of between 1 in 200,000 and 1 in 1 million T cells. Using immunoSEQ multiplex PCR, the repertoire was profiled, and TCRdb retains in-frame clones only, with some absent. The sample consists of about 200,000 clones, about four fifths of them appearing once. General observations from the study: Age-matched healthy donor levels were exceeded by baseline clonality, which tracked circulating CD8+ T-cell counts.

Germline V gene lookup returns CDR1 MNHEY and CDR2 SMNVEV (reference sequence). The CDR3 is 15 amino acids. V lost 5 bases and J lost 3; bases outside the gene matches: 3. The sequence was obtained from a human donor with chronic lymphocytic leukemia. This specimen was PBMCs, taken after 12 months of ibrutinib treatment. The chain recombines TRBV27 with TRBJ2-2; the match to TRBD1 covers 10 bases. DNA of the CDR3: TGTGCCAGCAGTCTCGACAGGGGGCACACCGGGGAGCTGTTTTTT. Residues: CASSLDRGHTGELFF.